This T cell receptor (beta chain) was captured in a study of blood T cell repertoires in COVID-19 (dated by TCRdb to the early 2020s). Regarding the research as a whole: The collaborator samples originated in the United States, Italy and Spain and spanned the acute and convalescent phases of COVID-19. The prospective study material was composed of cDNA or gDNA derived from T cells, B-cell-depleted T cells, or PBMCs. Samples were obtained from the ongoing ImmuneRACE study (first 160 participants) and from 1,254 subjects provided by 6 global collaborators. Where HLA class I and class II types were available, the types were taken from metadata supplied by the sample provider, not from assay-based typing. The repertoires were released in a freely available public database meant as a resource for research on the immune response to SARS-CoV-2. Deeply sampled blood TCRbeta repertoires from subjects exposed to, actively infected with, or recovered from COVID-19 were included in the dataset. Nearly every sample came with metadata listing a de-identified subject ID, COVID-19 status, age in years and sex. Points the paper makes about the study in general: Clinical and demographic metadata were provided uncurated, with the amount varying by source and participant.

At one collaborating source in Seattle, patients were enrolled during active infection and were followed longitudinally through the course of disease. Whole blood was collected in K2EDTA tubes by collaborating institutions according to the institutions' own protocols. For TCRbeta analysis, collaborators shipped samples in one of three forms: frozen whole blood, isolated PBMCs, or DNA extracted from either of those sample types. TCRbeta CDR3 regions were amplified from genomic DNA using the immunoSEQ Assay, a bias-controlled multiplex PCR. Turning to the authors' computational methods: The number of nucleated cells in each sample was estimated by amplification of reference gene primers within the assay. Sequence reads were collapsed and filtered to measure the absolute abundance of every unique TCRbeta CDR3 rearrangement. Productive Simpson clonality was computed per sample as the square root of Simpson's diversity index over productive rearrangements. Drawn from immuneACCESS, this table holds only the in-frame rearrangements with V and J called that TCRdb kept. Clones are partly lost; checked studies trace under half to an unresolved V gene and leave the rest unexplained. D and trimming were read from the DNA, whereas the V and J calls and clone size are those reported in that table. This sample gives about 170,000 clones in total; around 85% of them show up just once. Clones ranked in the top ten supply 7.5% to 10% of the sample.

With respect to this clone: Its antigen is currently not known. There are no base qualities to consult, and no much larger clone falls within one base.

The CDR3 goes from the cysteine to the phenylalanine over 15 residues. The read is trimmed to its CDR3 DNA, 45 bases read in frame from base 1. The sequence joins TRBV21-1 to TRBJ1-2. TRBV21-1 is flagged as a pseudogene. Material: peripheral blood. This clonotype originated in a woman of 80 years or more with COVID-19, enrolled during active disease. The CDR3 reads CASSKGGGPSHGYTF. The sequenced DNA: TGTGCCAGCAGCAAAGGGGGGGGGCCCAGTCATGGCTACACCTTC.